These T cell receptor beta chains were read from a single sample in a study of blood T cell repertoires in COVID-19. Assay used: immunoSEQ multiplex PCR; TCRdb lists only in-frame clones, some missing. The sample consists of around 120,000 clones, roughly 90% of them appearing once. Sequencing was performed on peripheral blood. These receptors were taken from a man between 45 and 60 years old with active COVID-19. Both conserved end residues are part of each CDR3. Each record gives: J gene, clone size, D gene, V gene, CDR3 protein, CDR3 DNA. The D gene is left open where the match is weak. Only part of the rows carry a size: once, few, many, or a class if the clone is expanded.

J: TRBJ1-1; size: NA; D: NA; V: TRBV3-1/TRBV3-2; CDR3: CASSQVAGEAFF; DNA: TGTGCCAGCAGCCAAGTCGCAGGGGAAGCTTTCTTT
J: TRBJ1-1; size: NA; D: NA; V: TRBV10-3; CDR3: CAITKTSGAEAFF; DNA: TGTGCCATCACTAAGACCTCCGGGGCTGAAGCTTTCTTT
J: TRBJ2-7; size: NA; D: TRBD2; V: TRBV27; CDR3: CASSSPIRGDEQYF; DNA: TGTGCCAGCAGTTCCCCTATACGGGGGGACGAGCAGTACTTC
J: TRBJ2-1; size: NA; D: NA; V: TRBV13; CDR3: CASSAVMSSYNEQFF; DNA: TGTGCCAGCAGCGCTGTAATGAGCTCCTACAATGAGCAGTTCTTC
J: TRBJ1-5; size: NA; D: TRBD1; V: TRBV2; CDR3: CASSVTGGAGQPQHF; DNA: TGTGCCAGCAGTGTCACAGGGGGCGCGGGGCAGCCCCAGCATTTT
J: TRBJ2-1; size: NA; D: NA; V: TRBV11-3; CDR3: CASSFSLQDNEQFF; DNA: TGTGCCAGCAGCTTTTCACTGCAAGACAATGAGCAGTTCTTC
J: TRBJ1-1; size: NA; D: NA; V: TRBV5-5; CDR3: CASSPHGGVGNTEAFF; DNA: TGTGCCAGCAGCCCCCACGGGGGGGTCGGGAACACTGAAGCTTTCTTT
J: TRBJ1-2; size: NA; D: NA; V: TRBV3-1/TRBV3-2; CDR3: CASSQGPNYGYTF; DNA: TGTGCCAGCAGCCAAGGGCCCAACTATGGCTACACCTTC
J: TRBJ1-6; size: NA; D: NA; V: TRBV10-2; CDR3: CASSATDNSPLHF; DNA: TGCGCCAGCAGTGCGACAGATAATTCACCCCTCCACTTT
J: TRBJ2-1; size: NA; D: TRBD1; V: TRBV29-1; CDR3: CSVGSGTGYVNNEQFF; DNA: TGCAGCGTCGGTTCCGGGACAGGGTACGTAAACAATGAGCAGTTCTTC
J: TRBJ2-1; size: NA; D: TRBD2; V: TRBV6-5; CDR3: CASSSPGLARDEQFF; DNA: TGTGCCAGCAGTAGTCCGGGACTAGCAAGGGATGAGCAGTTCTTC
J: TRBJ1-3; size: NA; D: NA; V: TRBV16; CDR3: CASSQSNFRSGNTIYF; DNA: TGTGCCAGCAGCCAATCGAACTTTCGCTCTGGAAACACCATATATTTT
J: TRBJ1-1; size: NA; D: NA; V: TRBV18; CDR3: CASSQSGGNTEAFF; DNA: TGTGCCAGCTCACAGTCAGGTGGGAACACTGAAGCTTTCTTT
J: TRBJ2-3; size: few; D: NA; V: TRBV6-4; CDR3: CASGRGVTDTQYF; DNA: TGTGCCAGCGGTCGCGGGGTCACAGATACGCAGTATTTT
J: TRBJ2-1; size: NA; D: TRBD2; V: TRBV12-5; CDR3: CASGTTRTSGGLGSYNEQFF; DNA: TGTGCTAGTGGGACAACCCGGACTAGCGGGGGACTAGGATCCTACAATGAGCAGTTCTTC
J: TRBJ2-3; size: NA; D: NA; V: TRBV10-3; CDR3: CAISEGVSTDTQYF; DNA: TGTGCCATCAGTGAAGGGGTGAGCACAGATACGCAGTATTTT
J: TRBJ2-3; size: NA; D: NA; V: TRBV11-2; CDR3: CASSSNPSLYTDTQYF; DNA: TGTGCCAGCAGCTCAAACCCTAGCCTTTACACAGATACGCAGTATTTT
J: TRBJ1-5; size: NA; D: TRBD1; V: TRBV24-1; CDR3: CATSDRTGSNQPQHF; DNA: TGTGCCACCAGTGACCGGACAGGGAGCAATCAGCCCCAGCATTTT
J: TRBJ2-7; size: NA; D: NA; V: TRBV10-3; CDR3: CAISPPAGYEQYF; DNA: TGTGCCATCAGTCCTCCAGCGGGCTACGAGCAGTACTTC
J: TRBJ2-5; size: NA; D: TRBD2; V: TRBV5-1; CDR3: CASSPGLAGSQETQYF; DNA: TGCGCCAGCAGCCCCGGACTAGCGGGGAGCCAAGAGACCCAGTACTTC
J: TRBJ2-5; size: NA; D: TRBD2; V: TRBV7-7; CDR3: CASSGGVEETQYF; DNA: TGTGCCAGCAGCGGGGGGGTTGAGGAGACCCAGTACTTC
J: TRBJ2-3; size: NA; D: TRBD2; V: TRBV5-1; CDR3: CASSLGLAGTSTDTQYF; DNA: TGCGCCAGCAGCTTGGGGCTAGCGGGGACTAGCACAGATACGCAGTATTTT
J: TRBJ2-4; size: NA; D: NA; V: TRBV2; CDR3: CASSEEQGFRNIQYF; DNA: TGTGCCAGCAGTGAAGAACAGGGCTTTAGGAACATTCAGTACTTC
J: TRBJ2-1; size: once; D: NA; V: TRBV27; CDR3: CASSFLRPPYNEQFF; DNA: TGTGCCAGCAGTTTTCTACGCCCCCCCTACAATGAGCAGTTCTTC
J: TRBJ1-2; size: NA; D: TRBD1; V: TRBV6-5; CDR3: CASSLDRGHGYTF; DNA: TGTGCCAGCAGCCTCGACAGGGGGCATGGCTACACCTTC
J: TRBJ2-1; size: NA; D: NA; V: TRBV14; CDR3: CASSHSEFARWNEQFF; DNA: TGTGCCAGCAGCCACTCGGAGTTCGCTCGGTGGAATGAGCAGTTCTTC
J: TRBJ1-4; size: once; D: NA; V: TRBV9; CDR3: CASSDSGTNEKLFF; DNA: TGTGCCAGCAGCGACAGTGGAACTAATGAAAAACTGTTTTTT
J: TRBJ2-3; size: NA; D: TRBD1; V: TRBV7-2; CDR3: CASSLGGQGNTDTQYF; DNA: TGTGCCAGCAGCTTAGGGGGACAGGGCAACACAGATACGCAGTATTTT
J: TRBJ1-5; size: NA; D: NA; V: TRBV10-2; CDR3: CASTGLSNQPQHF; DNA: TGCGCCAGTACAGGGCTTAGCAATCAGCCCCAGCATTTT
J: TRBJ2-2; size: once; D: TRBD2; V: TRBV15; CDR3: CATSGGGRLRYTGELFF; DNA: TGTGCCACCAGCGGCGGGGGGAGGCTCCGCTATACCGGGGAGCTGTTTTTT
J: TRBJ2-2; size: NA; D: NA; V: TRBV29-1; CDR3: CSARGGGSPGELFF; DNA: TGCAGCGCCCGAGGGGGAGGGTCCCCCGGGGAGCTGTTTTTT
J: TRBJ2-3; size: NA; D: NA; V: TRBV9; CDR3: CASSVGGHSTDTQYF; DNA: TGTGCCAGCAGCGTAGGAGGACACAGCACAGATACGCAGTATTTT
J: TRBJ2-4; size: NA; D: TRBD2; V: TRBV5-4; CDR3: CASSSGGGAKNIQYF; DNA: TGTGCCAGCAGCTCGGGGGGAGGGGCCAAAAACATTCAGTACTTC
J: TRBJ2-4; size: NA; D: NA; V: TRBV29-1; CDR3: CSVESYGAMGNIQYF; DNA: TGCAGCGTTGAGAGTTATGGGGCTATGGGGAACATTCAGTACTTC
J: TRBJ1-2; size: NA; D: NA; V: TRBV24-1; CDR3: CATSSGYGYTF; DNA: TGTGCCACCAGTAGCGGCTATGGCTACACCTTC
J: TRBJ2-2; size: NA; D: NA; V: TRBV4-1; CDR3: CASSQDPNRELFF; DNA: TGCGCCAGCAGCCAAGATCCAAACAGGGAGCTGTTTTTT